A single sample gave rise to the 18 T cell receptor beta chains below, sequenced in a study of blood T cell repertoires in COVID-19. Generated by immunoSEQ multiplex PCR, the TCRdb table keeps only in-frame clones and is missing some. The profile shows roughly 320,000 clones, under 90% of them singletons. Sequences were obtained from peripheral blood. These TCRs come from a woman in her 30s with COVID-19, enrolled during active disease.

The V and J genes are TRBV6-5 and TRBJ1-3, with TRBD1 matching over 7 bases. Germline-derived CDR1 and CDR2 are MNHEY and SVGAGI. CDR3 length: 14 amino acids. V trimming: 6 bases; J trimming: 3 bases; junction bases outside the gene matches: 5. DNA for the CDR3: TGTGCCAGCAGGAGGGACAGAGATGGAAACACCATATATTTT. It is translated as CASRRDRDGNTIYF.

This chain joins TRBV5-1 and TRBJ1-1; 8 bases match TRBD1. The CDR3 consists of 15 residues. Germline CDR1 is SGHRS and CDR2 is YFSETQ. The ends lost 2 bases at V and 3 bases at J; junction bases unmatched: 6. Here the CDR3 reads CASSFLTGEDTEAFF. For the CDR3, the DNA is TGCGCCAGCAGCTTTCTGACAGGGGAGGACACTGAAGCTTTCTTT.

This clone was observed a handful of times. Other DNA sequences of this sample code for an identical CDR3. V usage is TRBV9 and J usage is TRBJ1-2; D remains unclear. The length of the CDR3 is 12 residues. V shed 5 bases and J shed 1 base, with 6 bases lying between them. The germline CDR1 and CDR2 sequences are SGDLS and YYNGEE. The DNA of the CDR3 is TGTGCCAGCAGTCGGGATAACTATGGCTACACCTTC. It codes for CASSRDNYGYTF.

This clone was found a few times. The CDR3 is CASSIIKGAGKVTEAFF. CDR3 sequence (DNA): TGTGCCAGTAGTATCATAAAGGGGGCAGGGAAGGTAACTGAAGCTTTCTTT. The chain couples TRBV19 to TRBJ1-1; 7 bases line up with TRBD1. V shed 3 bases and J 5 bases; nucleotides not matched to a gene: 15. From germline, CDR1 is LNHDA and CDR2 SQIVND (reference sequence). The CDR3 loop spans 17 amino acids.

The chain combines TRBV6-5 with TRBJ2-1; D not certain. The CDR3 consists of 14 residues. Per germline, CDR1 MNHEY and CDR2 SVGAGI. The V end lost 4 bases, the J end lost 8 bases, and 15 bases lay between the germline ends. CDR3 sequence: CASSFSRIHDEQFF. In DNA form, the CDR3 reads TGTGCCAGCAGTTTTAGCCGCATTCACGATGAGCAGTTCTTC.

This clone was counted only a few times. The J gene is TRBJ1-4, the V gene TRBV9, with D maybe TRBD1 (5 bases). CDR3 length equals 16 residues. Trimming removed 3 bases from V and 0 bases from J, with 12 bases in between. CDR1 and CDR2 from the germline V gene are SGDLS and YYNGEE. The CDR3 DNA follows: TGTGCCAGCAGCGGCAGGAGGGGTTCAACTAATGAAAAACTGTTTTTT. Amino acid sequence: CASSGRRGSTNEKLFF. Drawing the rest from reference TRBV9 and TRBJ1-4, the complete variable domain is DSGVTQTPKHLITATGQRVTLRCSPRSGDLSVYWYQQSLDQGLQFLIQYYNGEERAKGNILERFSAQQFPDLHSELNLSSLELGDSALYFCASSGRRGSTNEKLFFGSGTQLSVL.

The V call is TRBV21-1, the J call TRBJ1-3; the D call in the table, TRBD1, was not verified against the DNA. TRBV21-1 is a listed pseudogene. There are 17 residues in the CDR3. As DNA, the CDR3 is TGTGCCAGCAGCGGAAGGGACAGGGAGTACTCTGGAAACACCATATATTTT. Translation: CASSGRDREYSGNTIYF.

J is TRBJ1-5 and V is TRBV27; 7 bases are a match to TRBD1. The J segment lost 7 bases and the V segment lost 6 bases, leaving 12 bases of the junction unmatched. This CDR3 contains 15 residues. In germline, CDR1 is MNHEY, CDR2 SMNVEV (reference sequence). The CDR3 DNA reads TGTGCCAGCAGACCCTTACAGGGGACGGGACAGCCCCAGCATTTT. Protein product: CASRPLQGTGQPQHF.

The rearrangement joins TRBV6-5 to TRBJ2-7; 8 bases line up with TRBD2. CDR3 length: 15 amino acids. J gave up 0 bases and V 6 bases, and 7 bases lay outside the gene matches. CDR1 MNHEY and CDR2 SVGAGI come from the germline V gene. The CDR3 is CASRELAGSSYEQYF. The CDR3 region has the DNA TGTGCCAGCAGGGAGTTAGCGGGGAGCTCCTACGAGCAGTACTTC.

The rearrangement joins TRBV18 to TRBJ2-5, with 8 bases fitting TRBD2. V lost 3 bases to trimming and J lost 4 bases; unmatched junction nucleotides: 19. From germline, CDR1 is KGHSH and CDR2 LQKENI. This CDR3 contains 19 residues. The CDR3 loop is CASSPPLPRAGVRGETQYF. CDR3 in DNA: TGTGCCAGCTCACCCCCATTACCCCGAGCGGGGGTACGGGGAGAGACCCAGTACTTC.

This chain connects TRBV6-2 or TRBV6-3 to TRBJ2-3; D may be TRBD2 (6 bases). Trimming left V 4 bases short and J 1 base short, with 9 bases between. Germline CDR1 is MNHEY and CDR2 is SVGEGT. This CDR3 region has 14 residues. CDR3 sequence (DNA): TGTGCCAGCAGTTCCGGGACTGGCACAGATACGCAGTATTTT. This sequence encodes CASSSGTGTDTQYF.

The rearrangement uses TRBV11-2 and TRBJ2-1; 9 bases map to TRBD1. With 6 bases clipped from V and 4 bases from J, the junction kept 13 bases outside the gene matches. Germline loops: CDR1 SGHAT, CDR2 FQNNGV. The CDR3 sequence is 17 residues long. CDR3 coding DNA: TGTGCCAGCAGAAACGTGAGAAGGACAGGGGAATACAATGAGCAGTTCTTC. Translated, it gives CASRNVRRTGEYNEQFF.

The chain uses TRBV2 and TRBJ2-5; 15 bases map to TRBD2. CDR3 length: 16 amino acids. Germline V CDR1 and CDR2: SNHLY, FYNNEI. Unmatched junction bases numbered 12, after V lost 6 bases and J lost 10 bases. As DNA, the CDR3 is TGTGCCAGCAGCGGGATAAGGACTAGCGGGGGGGATAACCAGTACTTC. As protein: CASSGIRTSGGDNQYF.

As concerns this clone: This same CDR3 is encoded by further DNA sequences in the sample. V is TRBV28 and J is TRBJ1-5, with 9 bases fitting TRBD1. CDR3 length equals 15 residues. Germline CDR1 and CDR2: MDHEN and SYDVKM. V lost 2 bases, J lost 2 bases, and 1 base stayed unmatched. CDR3 in amino acids: CASSLRDRGNQPQHF. Written as DNA, the CDR3 is TGTGCCAGCAGTTTAAGGGACAGGGGCAATCAGCCCCAGCATTTT.

The rearrangement joins TRBV18 to TRBJ2-5; 7 bases align to TRBD1. The CDR3 contains 15 residues. V was clipped by 6 bases and J by 3 bases; unmatched bases: 10. Germline CDR1 KGHSH, CDR2 LQKENI. The CDR3 region is CASSTERGQKETQYF. CDR3 DNA: TGTGCCAGCTCGACCGAAAGGGGACAGAAAGAGACCCAGTACTTC.

V usage is TRBV19 and J usage is TRBJ1-1; D is unclear. The V end was cut by 4 bases, the J end by 4 bases, with 13 bases between. The germline V gene has CDR1 LNHDA and CDR2 SQIVND (reference sequence). The CDR3 extends over 14 amino acids. CDR3 DNA: TGTGCCAGTAGTAGTCCAGGTTATGGCACTGAAGCTTTCTTT. Amino acid sequence: CASSSPGYGTEAFF.

CDR3 amino acids: CAFNRQDYEQYF. As DNA, the CDR3 is TGTGCCTTCAATAGACAGGACTACGAGCAGTACTTC. The chain combines TRBV30 with TRBJ2-7; tentative D call: TRBD1 (6 bases). V lost 7 bases, J lost 3 bases, and 13 bases lay in between. CDR3 size: 12 residues. CDR1 and CDR2 (germline): GTSNPN, SVGIG (reference sequence).

This clone was observed a handful of times. This sample also contains other DNA sequences that code for the same CDR3. The chain couples TRBV24-1 to TRBJ1-2, with TRBD1 matching 11 bases. Looked up from germline, CDR1 is KGHDR and CDR2 is SFDVKD. Trimming removed 4 bases from V and 7 bases from J; junction bases left unmatched: 7. This CDR3 has 15 amino acids. The DNA of the CDR3 is TGTGCCACCAGTGACCCAGGACAGGGGGCGGGTGGCTACACCTTC. Encoded protein: CATSDPGQGAGGYTF.